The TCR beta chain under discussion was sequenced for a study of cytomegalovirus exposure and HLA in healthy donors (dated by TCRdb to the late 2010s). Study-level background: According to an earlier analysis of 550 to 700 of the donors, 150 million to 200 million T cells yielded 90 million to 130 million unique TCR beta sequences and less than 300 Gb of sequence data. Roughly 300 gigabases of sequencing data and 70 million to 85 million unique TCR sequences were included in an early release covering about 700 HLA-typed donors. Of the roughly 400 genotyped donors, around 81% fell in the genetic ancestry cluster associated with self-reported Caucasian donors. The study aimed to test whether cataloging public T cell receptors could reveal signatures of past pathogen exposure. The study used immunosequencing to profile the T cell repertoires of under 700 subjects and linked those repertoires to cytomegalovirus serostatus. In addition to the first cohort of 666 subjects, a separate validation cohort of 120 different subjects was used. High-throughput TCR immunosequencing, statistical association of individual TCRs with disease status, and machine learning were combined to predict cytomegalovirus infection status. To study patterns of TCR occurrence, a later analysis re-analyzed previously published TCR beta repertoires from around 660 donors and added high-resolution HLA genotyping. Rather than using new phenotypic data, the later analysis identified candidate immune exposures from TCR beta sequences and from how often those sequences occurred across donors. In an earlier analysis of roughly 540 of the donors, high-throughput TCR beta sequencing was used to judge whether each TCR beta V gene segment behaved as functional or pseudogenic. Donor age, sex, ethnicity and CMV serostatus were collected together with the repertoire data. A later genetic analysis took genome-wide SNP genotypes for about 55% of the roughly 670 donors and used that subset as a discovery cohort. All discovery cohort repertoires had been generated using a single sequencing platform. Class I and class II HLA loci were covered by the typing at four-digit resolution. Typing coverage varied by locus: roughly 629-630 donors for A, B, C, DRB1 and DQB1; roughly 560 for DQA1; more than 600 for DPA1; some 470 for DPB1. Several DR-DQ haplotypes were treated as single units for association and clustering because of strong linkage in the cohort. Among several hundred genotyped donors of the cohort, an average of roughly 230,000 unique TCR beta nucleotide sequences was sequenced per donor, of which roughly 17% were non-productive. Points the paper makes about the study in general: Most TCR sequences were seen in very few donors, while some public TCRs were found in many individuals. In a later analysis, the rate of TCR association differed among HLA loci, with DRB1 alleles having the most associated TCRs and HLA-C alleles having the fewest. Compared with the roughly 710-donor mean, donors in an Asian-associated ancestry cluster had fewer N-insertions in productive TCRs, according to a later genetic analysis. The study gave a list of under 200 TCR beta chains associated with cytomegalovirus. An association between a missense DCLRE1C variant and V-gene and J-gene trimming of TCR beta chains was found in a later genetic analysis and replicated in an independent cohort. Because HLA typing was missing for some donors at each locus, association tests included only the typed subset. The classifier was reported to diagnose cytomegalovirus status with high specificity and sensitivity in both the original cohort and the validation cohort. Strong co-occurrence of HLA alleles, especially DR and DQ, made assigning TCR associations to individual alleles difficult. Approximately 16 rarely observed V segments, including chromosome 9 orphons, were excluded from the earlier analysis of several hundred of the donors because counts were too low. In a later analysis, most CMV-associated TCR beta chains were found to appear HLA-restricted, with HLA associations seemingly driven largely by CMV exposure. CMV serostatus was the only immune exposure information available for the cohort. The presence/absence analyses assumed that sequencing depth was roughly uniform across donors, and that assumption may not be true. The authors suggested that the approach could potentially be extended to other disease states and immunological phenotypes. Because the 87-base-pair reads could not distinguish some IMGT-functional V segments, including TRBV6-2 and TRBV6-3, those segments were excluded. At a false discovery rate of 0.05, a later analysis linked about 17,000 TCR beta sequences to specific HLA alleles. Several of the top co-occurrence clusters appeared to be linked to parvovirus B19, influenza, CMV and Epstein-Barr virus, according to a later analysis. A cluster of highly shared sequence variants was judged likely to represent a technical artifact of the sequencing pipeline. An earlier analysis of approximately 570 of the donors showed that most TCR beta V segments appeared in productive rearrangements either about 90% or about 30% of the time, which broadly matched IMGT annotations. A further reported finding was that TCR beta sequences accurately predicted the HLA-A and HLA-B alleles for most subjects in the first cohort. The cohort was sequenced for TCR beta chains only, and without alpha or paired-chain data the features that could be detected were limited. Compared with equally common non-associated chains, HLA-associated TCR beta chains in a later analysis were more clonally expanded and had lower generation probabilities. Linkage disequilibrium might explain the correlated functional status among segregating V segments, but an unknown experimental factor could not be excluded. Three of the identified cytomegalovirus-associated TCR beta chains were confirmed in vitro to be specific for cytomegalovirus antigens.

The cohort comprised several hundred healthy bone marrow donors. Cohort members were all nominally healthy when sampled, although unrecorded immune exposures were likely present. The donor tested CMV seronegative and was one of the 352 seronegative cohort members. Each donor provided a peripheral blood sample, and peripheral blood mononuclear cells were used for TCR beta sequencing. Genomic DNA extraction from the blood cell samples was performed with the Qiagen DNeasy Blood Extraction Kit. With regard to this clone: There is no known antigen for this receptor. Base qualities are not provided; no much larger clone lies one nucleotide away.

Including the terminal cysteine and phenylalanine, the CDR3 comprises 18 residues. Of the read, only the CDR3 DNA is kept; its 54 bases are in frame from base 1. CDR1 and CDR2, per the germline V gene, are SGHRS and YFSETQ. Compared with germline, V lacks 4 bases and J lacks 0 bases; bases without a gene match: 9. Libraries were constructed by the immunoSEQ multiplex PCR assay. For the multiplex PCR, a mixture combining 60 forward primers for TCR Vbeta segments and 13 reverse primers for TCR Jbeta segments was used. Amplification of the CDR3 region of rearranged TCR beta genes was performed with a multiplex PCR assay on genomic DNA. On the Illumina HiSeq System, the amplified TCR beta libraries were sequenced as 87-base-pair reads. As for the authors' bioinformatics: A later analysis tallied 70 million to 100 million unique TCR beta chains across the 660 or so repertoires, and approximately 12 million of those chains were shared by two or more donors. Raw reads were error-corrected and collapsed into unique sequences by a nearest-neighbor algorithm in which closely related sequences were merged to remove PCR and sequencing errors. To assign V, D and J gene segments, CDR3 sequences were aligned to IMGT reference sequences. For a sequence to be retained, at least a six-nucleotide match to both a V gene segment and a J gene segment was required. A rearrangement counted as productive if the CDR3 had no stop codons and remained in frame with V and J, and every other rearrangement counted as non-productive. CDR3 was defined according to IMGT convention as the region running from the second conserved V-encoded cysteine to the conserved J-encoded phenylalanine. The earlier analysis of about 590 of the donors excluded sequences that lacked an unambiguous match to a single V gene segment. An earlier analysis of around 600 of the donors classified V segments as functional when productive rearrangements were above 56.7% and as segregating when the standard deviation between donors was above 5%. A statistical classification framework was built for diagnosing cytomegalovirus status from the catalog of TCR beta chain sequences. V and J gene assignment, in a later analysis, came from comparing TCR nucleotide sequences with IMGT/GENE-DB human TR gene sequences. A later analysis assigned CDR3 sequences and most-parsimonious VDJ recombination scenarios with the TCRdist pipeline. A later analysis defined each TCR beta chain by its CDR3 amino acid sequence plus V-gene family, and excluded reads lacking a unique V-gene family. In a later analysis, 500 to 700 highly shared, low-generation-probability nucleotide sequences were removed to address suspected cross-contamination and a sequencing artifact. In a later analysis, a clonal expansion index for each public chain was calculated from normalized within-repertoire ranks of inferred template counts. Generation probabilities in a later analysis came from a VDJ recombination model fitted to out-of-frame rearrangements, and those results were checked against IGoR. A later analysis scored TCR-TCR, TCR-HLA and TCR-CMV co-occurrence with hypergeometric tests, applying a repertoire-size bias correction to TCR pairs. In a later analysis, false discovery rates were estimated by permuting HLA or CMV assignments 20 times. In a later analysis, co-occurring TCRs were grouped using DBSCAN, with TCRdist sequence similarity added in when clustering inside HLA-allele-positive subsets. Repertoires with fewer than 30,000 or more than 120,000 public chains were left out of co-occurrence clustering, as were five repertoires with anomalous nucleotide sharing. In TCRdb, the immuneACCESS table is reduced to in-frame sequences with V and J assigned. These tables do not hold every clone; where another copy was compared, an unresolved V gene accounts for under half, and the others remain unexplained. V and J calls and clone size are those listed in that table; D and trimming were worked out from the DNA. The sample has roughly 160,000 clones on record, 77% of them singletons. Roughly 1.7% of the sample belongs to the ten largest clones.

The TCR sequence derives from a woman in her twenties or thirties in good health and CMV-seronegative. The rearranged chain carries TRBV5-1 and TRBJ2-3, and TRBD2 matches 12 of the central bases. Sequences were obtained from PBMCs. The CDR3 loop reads CASSRWTSGNLSTDTQYF. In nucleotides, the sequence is TGCGCCAGCAGCCGATGGACTAGCGGGAACCTAAGCACAGATACGCAGTATTTT. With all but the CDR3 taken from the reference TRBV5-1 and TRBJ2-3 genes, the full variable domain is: KAGVTQTPRYLIKTRGQQVTLSCSPISGHRSVSWYQQTPGQGLQFLFEYFSETQRNKGNFPGRFSGRQFSNSRSEMNVSTLELGDSALYLCASSRWTSGNLSTDTQYFGPGTRLTVL.